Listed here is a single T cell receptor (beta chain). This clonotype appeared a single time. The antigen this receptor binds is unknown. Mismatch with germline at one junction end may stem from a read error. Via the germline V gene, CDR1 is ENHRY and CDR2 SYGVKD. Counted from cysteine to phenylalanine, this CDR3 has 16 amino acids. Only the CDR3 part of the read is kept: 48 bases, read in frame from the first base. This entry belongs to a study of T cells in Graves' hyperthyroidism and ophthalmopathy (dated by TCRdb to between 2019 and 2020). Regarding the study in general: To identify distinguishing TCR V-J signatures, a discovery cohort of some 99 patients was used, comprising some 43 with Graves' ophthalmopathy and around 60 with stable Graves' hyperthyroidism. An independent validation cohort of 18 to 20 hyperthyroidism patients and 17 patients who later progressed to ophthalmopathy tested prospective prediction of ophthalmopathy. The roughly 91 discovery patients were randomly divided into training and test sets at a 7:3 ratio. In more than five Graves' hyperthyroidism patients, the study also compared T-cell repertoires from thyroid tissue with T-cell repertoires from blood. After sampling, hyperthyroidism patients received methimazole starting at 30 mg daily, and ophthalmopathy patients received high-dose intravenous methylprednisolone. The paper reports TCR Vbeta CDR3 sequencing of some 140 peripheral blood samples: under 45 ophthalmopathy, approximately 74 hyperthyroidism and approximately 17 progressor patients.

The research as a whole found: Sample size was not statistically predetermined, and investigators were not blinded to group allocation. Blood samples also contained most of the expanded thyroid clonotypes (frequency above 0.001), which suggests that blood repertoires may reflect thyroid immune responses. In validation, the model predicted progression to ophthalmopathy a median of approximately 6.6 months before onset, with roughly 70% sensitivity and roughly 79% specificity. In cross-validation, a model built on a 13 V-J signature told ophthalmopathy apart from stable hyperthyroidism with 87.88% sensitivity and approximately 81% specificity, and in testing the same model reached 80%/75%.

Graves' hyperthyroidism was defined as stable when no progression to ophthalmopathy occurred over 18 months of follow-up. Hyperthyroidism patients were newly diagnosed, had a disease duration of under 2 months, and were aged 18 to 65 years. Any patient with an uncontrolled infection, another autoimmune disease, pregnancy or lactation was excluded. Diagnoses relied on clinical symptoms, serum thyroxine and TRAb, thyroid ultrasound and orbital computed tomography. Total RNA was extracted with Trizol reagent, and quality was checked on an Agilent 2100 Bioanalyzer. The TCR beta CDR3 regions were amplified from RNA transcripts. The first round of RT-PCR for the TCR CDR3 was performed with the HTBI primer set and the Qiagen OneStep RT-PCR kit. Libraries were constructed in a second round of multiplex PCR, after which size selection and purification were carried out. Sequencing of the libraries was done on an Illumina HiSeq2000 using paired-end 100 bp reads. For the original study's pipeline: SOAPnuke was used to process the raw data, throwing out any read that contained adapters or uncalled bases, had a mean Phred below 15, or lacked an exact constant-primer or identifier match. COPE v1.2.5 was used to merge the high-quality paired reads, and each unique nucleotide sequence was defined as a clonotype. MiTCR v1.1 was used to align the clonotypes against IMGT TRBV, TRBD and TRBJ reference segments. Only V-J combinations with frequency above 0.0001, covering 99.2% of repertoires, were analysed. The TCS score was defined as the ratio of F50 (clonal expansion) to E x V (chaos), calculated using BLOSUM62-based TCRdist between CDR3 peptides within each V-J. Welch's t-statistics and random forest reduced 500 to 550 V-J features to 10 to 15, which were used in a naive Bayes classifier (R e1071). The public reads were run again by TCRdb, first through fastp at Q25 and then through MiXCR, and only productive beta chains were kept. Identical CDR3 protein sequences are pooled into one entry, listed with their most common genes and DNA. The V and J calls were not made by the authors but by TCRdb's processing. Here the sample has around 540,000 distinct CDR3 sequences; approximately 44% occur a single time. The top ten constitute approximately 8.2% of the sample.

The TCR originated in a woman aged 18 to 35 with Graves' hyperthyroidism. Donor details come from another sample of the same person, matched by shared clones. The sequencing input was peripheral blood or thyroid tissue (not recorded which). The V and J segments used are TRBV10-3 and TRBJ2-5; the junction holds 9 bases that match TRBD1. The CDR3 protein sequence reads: CATSEGPGQGQETQYF. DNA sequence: TGTGCCACCAGTGAGGGTCCGGGACAGGGACAAGAGACCCAGTACTTC.